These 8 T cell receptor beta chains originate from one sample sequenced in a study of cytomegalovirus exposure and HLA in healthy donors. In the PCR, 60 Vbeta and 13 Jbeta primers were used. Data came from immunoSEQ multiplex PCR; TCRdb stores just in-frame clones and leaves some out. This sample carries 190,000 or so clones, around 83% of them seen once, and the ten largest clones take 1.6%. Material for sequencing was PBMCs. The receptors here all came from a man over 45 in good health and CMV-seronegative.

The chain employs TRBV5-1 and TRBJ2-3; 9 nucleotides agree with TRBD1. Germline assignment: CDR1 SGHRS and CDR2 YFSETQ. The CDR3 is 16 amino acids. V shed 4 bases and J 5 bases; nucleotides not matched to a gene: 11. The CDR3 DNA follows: TGCGCCAGCAGCCCCTGGTCGGGACAGGGACAAGATACGCAGTATTTT. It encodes CASSPWSGQGQDTQYF.

Written as DNA, the CDR3 is TGTGCCAGCAGTACGGACAGCGGCTACACCTTC. It is translated as CASSTDSGYTF. V gene TRBV28 combines with J gene TRBJ1-2; D is perhaps TRBD1 (6 bases). Per germline, CDR1 MDHEN and CDR2 SYDVKM. This CDR3 region has 11 residues. V lost 5 bases to trimming and J lost 8 bases, with 9 bases between them.

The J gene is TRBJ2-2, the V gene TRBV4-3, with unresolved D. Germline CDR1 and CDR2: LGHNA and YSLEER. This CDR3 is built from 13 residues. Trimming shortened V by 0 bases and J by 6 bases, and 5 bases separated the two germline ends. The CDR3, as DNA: TGCGCCAGCAGCCAAGACGTATCCGGGGAGCTGTTTTTT. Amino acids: CASSQDVSGELFF.

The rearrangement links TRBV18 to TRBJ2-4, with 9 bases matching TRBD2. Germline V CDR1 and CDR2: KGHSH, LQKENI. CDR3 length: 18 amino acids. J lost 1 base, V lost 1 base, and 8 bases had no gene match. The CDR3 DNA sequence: TGTGCCAGCTCACCACGGTCTAGCGGGGTCGGGGCCAAAAACATTCAGTACTTC. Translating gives CASSPRSSGVGAKNIQYF.

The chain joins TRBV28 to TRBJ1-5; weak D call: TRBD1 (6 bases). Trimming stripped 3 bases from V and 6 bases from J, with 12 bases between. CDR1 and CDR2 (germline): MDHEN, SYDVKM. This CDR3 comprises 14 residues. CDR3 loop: CASSFPIQGQPQHF. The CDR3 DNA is TGTGCCAGCAGTTTCCCAATACAGGGTCAGCCCCAGCATTTT.

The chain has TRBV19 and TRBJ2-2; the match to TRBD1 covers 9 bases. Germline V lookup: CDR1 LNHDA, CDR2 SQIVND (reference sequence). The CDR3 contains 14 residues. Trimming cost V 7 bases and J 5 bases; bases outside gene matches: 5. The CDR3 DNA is TGTGCCAGTACCCACAGGGGGCAAACCGGGGAGCTGTTTTTT. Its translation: CASTHRGQTGELFF.

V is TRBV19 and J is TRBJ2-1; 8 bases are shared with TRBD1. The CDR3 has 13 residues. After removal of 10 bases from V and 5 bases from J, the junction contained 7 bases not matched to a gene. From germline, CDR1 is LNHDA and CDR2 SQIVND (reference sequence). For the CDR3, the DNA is TGTGCCACCGCCGGACAGGGACACAATGAGCAGTTCTTC. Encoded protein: CATAGQGHNEQFF.

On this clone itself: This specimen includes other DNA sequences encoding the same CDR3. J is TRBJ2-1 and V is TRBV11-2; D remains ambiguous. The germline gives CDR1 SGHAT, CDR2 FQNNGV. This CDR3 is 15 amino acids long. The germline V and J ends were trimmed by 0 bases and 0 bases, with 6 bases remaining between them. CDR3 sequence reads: CASSLELLSYNEQFF. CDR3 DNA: TGTGCCAGCAGCTTAGAACTTCTCTCCTACAATGAGCAGTTCTTC.